The 21 T cell receptor beta chains presented below share a single source sample, sequenced in a study of control samples from healthy donors and cancer patients. Repertoires were generated with immunoSEQ multiplex PCR, while TCRdb's copy carries only in-frame clones and drops some. The sample includes 130,000 to 150,000 clones, under 90% of them seen just once. The sample consisted of blood. The receptor source for this set is a man aged 25-45 years in good health.

The chain joins TRBV7-9 to TRBJ2-1, with 11 bases lining up with TRBD1. The germline V gene has CDR1 SEHNR and CDR2 FQNEAQ (reference sequence). The CDR3 extends over 16 amino acids. The V and J ends lost 5 bases and 1 base, in that order; junction bases with no gene match: 4. DNA of the CDR3: TGTGCCAGCAGCCCCGGGACAGGGGGTTCCTACAATGAGCAGTTCTTC. This sequence encodes CASSPGTGGSYNEQFF.

The chain has TRBV4-3 and TRBJ1-3; unclear D gene. The CDR3 length is 15 residues. CDR1 and CDR2 (germline): LGHNA, YSLEER. V lost 3 bases and J 0 bases, leaving 9 bases between the germline ends. The CDR3 loop is CASSQAVLSGNTIYF. CDR3 in DNA: TGCGCCAGCAGCCAGGCGGTACTCTCTGGAAACACCATATATTTT.

The DNA of the CDR3 is TGTGCCATCAGGACCGGGAGCCCTGAGCAGTTCTTC. Translation gives CAIRTGSPEQFF. The chain is built from TRBV10-3 and TRBJ2-1; D perhaps matches TRBD2 (6 bases). Germline V lookup: CDR1 ENHRY, CDR2 SYGVKD. This CDR3 region has 12 residues. The ends were cut back, 6 bases at V and 9 bases at J, with 12 bases in the middle.

The rearrangement uses TRBV14 and TRBJ1-2; D call uncertain. The germline CDR1 and CDR2 sequences are SGHDN and FVKESK. This CDR3 is built from 13 residues. Deletions cut 1 base from V and 0 bases from J, with 3 bases between. CDR3 in amino acids: CASSQGANYGYTF. The DNA for the CDR3 is TGTGCCAGCAGCCAAGGGGCTAACTATGGCTACACCTTC.

The V and J genes are TRBV5-1 and TRBJ1-2; maybe TRBD1 (5 bases). The CDR3 contains 14 residues. Per germline, CDR1 SGHRS and CDR2 YFSETQ. V was trimmed by 3 bases and J by 4 bases, leaving 13 bases between them. The DNA for the CDR3 is TGCGCCAGCAGCTACCCGACAGCCCCCTATGGCTACACCTTC. This translates into CASSYPTAPYGYTF.

The chain recombines TRBV5-5 with TRBJ1-1; TRBD1 is a possible D gene (5 bases). The V end was cut by 3 bases, the J end by 0 bases, with 9 bases between. Germline V lookup: CDR1 SGHKS, CDR2 YYEKEE (reference sequence). The CDR3 length is 14 residues. CDR3 sequence (DNA): TGTGCCAGCAGCTCGGACATCATGAACACTGAAGCTTTCTTT. Its translation is CASSSDIMNTEAFF.

The chain links TRBV27 to TRBJ2-5; a weak D match, TRBD2 (6 bases). The CDR3 is 13 residues long. In germline, CDR1 is MNHEY, CDR2 SMNVEV (reference sequence). The V and J ends lost 8 bases and 1 base respectively, with 11 bases between them. This chain's CDR3 is CASGKRAQETQYF. CDR3 bases: TGTGCCAGCGGAAAGCGGGCCCAAGAGACCCAGTACTTC.

Written as DNA, the CDR3 is TGTGCCAGCAGCCTCCTCCAAGCCCCGAACACCGGGGAGCTGTTTTTT. This codes for CASSLLQAPNTGELFF. This chain joins TRBV7-3 and TRBJ2-2; D unclear. This CDR3 is 16 amino acids long. Trimming took off 5 bases at V and 0 bases at J, with 13 bases between the two ends. Germline V gene data show CDR1 as SGHTA and CDR2 as FQGTGA.

This sequence joins TRBV7-2 and TRBJ2-7; no firm D call. The CDR3 has 16 amino acids. The V end lost 2 bases, the J end lost 0 bases, and 14 bases lay between the germline ends. Germline V gene sequence: CDR1 SGHTA, CDR2 FQGNSA. CDR3 in amino acids: CASSLLGGEASYEQYF. CDR3 nucleotide sequence: TGTGCCAGCAGCTTACTGGGCGGAGAAGCCTCCTACGAGCAGTACTTC.

The V call is TRBV2, the J call TRBJ1-1; D is unclear. Trimming took 10 bases from V and 4 from J, leaving 16 bases between them. The length of the CDR3 is 13 residues. Germline assignment: CDR1 SNHLY and CDR2 FYNNEI. The chain's CDR3 is CANRESSSTEAFF. Written as DNA, the CDR3 is TGTGCCAACCGAGAATCCTCTAGCACTGAAGCTTTCTTT.

The chain combines TRBV11-2 with TRBJ1-3, with 8 bases aligning to TRBD1. This CDR3 has 15 amino acids. V dropped 1 base and J dropped 4; count of bases not matched to a gene: 3. CDR1 is SGHAT, CDR2 FQNNGV, per germline. The CDR3 loop reads CASSLVRGLGNTIYF. The CDR3, as DNA: TGTGCCAGCAGCTTAGTCAGGGGGCTCGGAAACACCATATATTTT.

Only one count was recorded for this clone. The chain employs TRBV6-5 and TRBJ1-1, with a weak D call TRBD1 (5 bases). This CDR3 is built from 12 residues. CDR1 and CDR2 from the germline V gene are MNHEY and SVGAGI. V was pared by 5 bases and J by 7 bases, with 11 bases between. In DNA, the CDR3 is TGTGCCAGCAGTACTCGGGACTTTGAAGCTTTCTTT. Its protein product is CASSTRDFEAFF.

The chain is built from TRBV5-1 and TRBJ1-5, with no clear D. This CDR3 contains 13 residues. CDR1 is SGHRS, CDR2 YFSETQ, per germline. V lost 1 base, J lost 7 bases, and 9 bases lay in between. CDR3 sequence (DNA): TGCGCCAGCAGCTTGCTCGGAGGGCAGCCCCAGCATTTT. Translated: CASSLLGGQPQHF.

The chain links TRBV20-1 to TRBJ2-2; TRBD2 might be the D (5 bases). The length of the CDR3 is 13 residues. Germline values: CDR1 DFQATT, CDR2 SNEGSKA (reference sequence). The V and J ends lost 3 bases and 6 bases respectively, with 11 bases between them. DNA for the CDR3: TGCAGTGCTAGTAGGCTAGCTCCCGGGGAGCTGTTTTTT. This gives the protein CSASRLAPGELFF.

This clone was counted only a few times. The genes are TRBV15 and TRBJ1-3, with 7 bases lining up with TRBD1. The CDR3 runs 15 residues. V lost 1 base and J lost 4; bases outside the gene matches: 4. Germline V gene sequence: CDR1 LNHNV, CDR2 YYDKDF (reference sequence). The CDR3 nucleotides are TGTGCCACCAGCAGAGGTATAGGGGGCGGAAACACCATATATTTT. Translating it yields CATSRGIGGGNTIYF.

The V and J genes are TRBV2 and TRBJ1-5, with TRBD1 identical over 9 bases. CDR3 length: 16 amino acids. Germline CDR1 SNHLY, CDR2 FYNNEI. Trimming cost V 7 bases and J 0 bases; bases outside gene matches: 7. The CDR3 DNA follows: TGTGCCAGCAATCGGGACAGGGTATATAGCAATCAGCCCCAGCATTTT. This gives the protein CASNRDRVYSNQPQHF.

J is TRBJ1-3 and V is TRBV2, with D tentatively TRBD1 (6 bases). This CDR3 is built from 15 residues. The ends were cut back, 8 bases at V and 7 bases at J, with 21 bases in the middle. Germline V gene lookup returns CDR1 SNHLY and CDR2 FYNNEI. CDR3 loop: CASHQAQGIGNTIYF. In DNA, the CDR3 is TGTGCCAGCCACCAAGCACAGGGAATCGGGAACACCATATATTTT.

A single count supports this clone. The CDR3 spells CASRGGSGTGELFF. CDR3 bases: TGTGCCAGCAGGGGAGGGAGTGGCACCGGGGAGCTGTTTTTT. The V gene is TRBV9, the J gene TRBJ2-2; TRBD2 matches 7 bases. Germline V CDR1 and CDR2: SGDLS, YYNGEE. The V and J ends lost 5 bases and 4 bases, in that order; junction bases with no gene match: 5. The CDR3 loop spans 14 amino acids.

V gene TRBV10-1 combines with J gene TRBJ1-2; D remains ambiguous. The CDR3 is 13 amino acids. Trimming took off 3 bases at V and 7 bases at J, with 12 bases between the two ends. Germline CDR1 is WNHNN and CDR2 is SYGVQD (reference sequence). The CDR3 coding sequence is TGCGCCAGCAGTGATTGGAGCCTCTCTGGCTACACCTTC. Encoded protein: CASSDWSLSGYTF.

This chain links TRBV20-1 with TRBJ2-5; D could derive from TRBD1 or TRBD2 (5 bases each). Germline V gene data show CDR1 as DFQATT and CDR2 as SNEGSKA (reference sequence). The CDR3 contains 11 residues. Trimming shortened V by 6 bases and J by 5 bases, and 10 bases separated the two germline ends. CDR3 region: CSAGTVETQYF. The DNA of the CDR3 is TGCAGTGCGGGGACGGTCGAGACCCAGTACTTC.

This chain joins TRBV7-9 and TRBJ2-1, with 13 positions matching TRBD2. CDR3 length equals 15 residues. V was pared by 5 bases and J by 7 bases, with 5 bases of the junction left unmatched. Germline CDR1 and CDR2: SEHNR and FQNEAQ (reference sequence). CDR3 nucleotide sequence: TGTGCCAGCAGCGGACTAGCGGGAGCTCAAAATGAGCAGTTCTTC. As protein: CASSGLAGAQNEQFF.